This TCR beta chain is from a study of post-analysis software for immune sequencing data (dated by TCRdb to between 2015 and 2016). For context, the study as a whole: Recorded disease courses included relapsing-remitting, secondary progressive and progressive-relapsing multiple sclerosis, with some patients lacking subtype annotation. The multiple sclerosis patient repertoires were compared with more than 10 previously published healthy control repertoires from donors aged roughly 6 to 27 years. A subset of samples was prepared in parallel using single-end sample barcoding, then pooled and co-amplified after Illumina adapter ligation. General findings and caveats noted by the study authors: Multiple sclerosis patients had significantly lower normalized Chao1 diversity than controls, a result that suggests substantial peripheral T-cell clonal expansion. The multiple sclerosis patient group was slightly younger than the control group. When samples were clustered directly using the F measure, samples prepared in the same batch co-clustered strongly, which prompted a batch-effect correction. Four to six TRBV segments, including TRBV5-6, TRBV5-1 and TRBV20-1, were significantly more frequent in patients than controls.

The CDR3 numbers 11 residues from cysteine through phenylalanine. Here the CDR3 DNA is all that survives: 33 bases in frame from base 1. V lost 10 bases and J lost 1 base; the stretch between them is 7 bases long. Looking up the germline V gene (reference sequence) yields CDR1 MNHNY and CDR2 SVGAGI. Library preparation used PCR. For sequencing, an Illumina HiSeq 2500 was employed. Unique molecular identifiers were incorporated into TCR beta cDNA libraries to reduce PCR and sequencing biases. Some 500,000 cDNA molecules were obtained for every 1 to 10 million input T cells, so each molecule roughly corresponded to one T cell. The patient libraries were prepared and sequenced using the same protocol as the earlier healthy control dataset. Samples belonging to the same batch were prepared together, multiplexed and sequenced on a shared HiSeq lane. Concerning the study's data processing: MIGEC handled the raw barcoded reads, throwing out single-read molecular identifier groups before consensus assembly and CDR3 extraction. Clonotype tables were post-analysed with VDJtools, and diversity was normalized by down-sampling all datasets to the smallest sample size. Repertoire overlap clustering matched CDR3 amino acid but not nucleotide sequences to correct batch-related cross-sample contamination. TCRdb passed the public sequencing reads through fastp at Q25 and MiXCR, retaining productive beta sequences. Identical CDR3 protein sequences are pooled into one entry, listed with their most common genes and DNA. TCRdb assigned the V and J calls; the authors' analysis was not used. This sample has approximately 360,000 distinct CDR3 sequences in its table, and roughly 30% of those were observed once. Of the sample, about an eighth is held by the ten largest clones.

To demonstrate the VDJtools post-analysis software, TCR beta repertoires were profiled from the peripheral blood of about 14 young patients with multiple sclerosis. The patients with multiple sclerosis were children and adolescents between about 6 and 17 years of age. This clonotype has more than one count but fewer than ten. What this receptor recognizes is not known. Base qualities are not provided; no much larger clone lies one nucleotide away. Sequenced material: blood. The sequence is built from TRBV6-6 and TRBJ1-2; the D gene remains uncertain. This receptor was taken from a girl aged 5 to 17 with multiple sclerosis. The DNA reads TGTGCCATTGGGGATAACTATGGCTACACCTTC. This translates into CAIGDNYGYTF.